One TCR beta chain is described in this entry. The target antigen is unknown. The source of the sample is a study of cytomegalovirus exposure and HLA in healthy donors. V was clipped by 0 bases and J by 8 bases, with 10 bases between them. The CDR3 runs to 12 residues. Germline V lookup: CDR1 GTSNPN, CDR2 SVGIG (reference sequence). Study observations and caveats: It was only CMV serostatus that was available as immune exposure information. When the data were analyzed later, several of the most significant clusters appeared to be linked to common viral pathogens.

In the PCR, 60 Vbeta and 13 Jbeta primers were used. Assay used: immunoSEQ multiplex PCR; TCRdb lists only in-frame clones, some missing. The sample yields approximately 71,000 clones, roughly 78% seen once. The TCR originated in a middle-aged woman in good health and CMV-seropositive. This sequence joins TRBV30 and TRBJ1-2; D unresolved. The material sequenced was PBMCs. This chain's CDR3 is CAWSVQGGGYTF. The CDR3 nucleotides are TGTGCCTGGAGTGTACAAGGAGGGGGCTACACCTTC.